This T cell receptor (beta chain) was found in a study of beta chain features in type 1 diabetes. Expressed TCRB transcripts got sequenced, as all isolated RNA was reverse transcribed. Libraries were prepared by immunoSEQ multiplex PCR; TCRdb keeps only in-frame clonotypes and omits some of them. The table has a few hundred thousand clones, around 16% seen once. Cells sorted by CD45RO/CCR7/CD25/CD127/CD95/CD27 comprised CD4+ naive, central memory, regulatory and stem cell-like memory cells. The sample holds a few counts of this clone. Its antigen is as yet unknown. Germline loops: CDR1 SGHRS, CDR2 YFSETQ. The CDR3 extends over 13 amino acids. The V end was cut by 2 bases, the J end by 1 base, with 6 bases between. Study-wide results and limits: Across all four CD4+ subsets, people with type 1 diabetes showed modestly shorter TCRB CDR3s. PCR could preferentially amplify shorter templates, alike in patients and controls.

The TCR sequence derives from a man aged 25 to 45 with type 1 diabetes. This rearrangement joins TRBV5-1 to TRBJ1-1; D unresolved. Specimen: naive CD4+ T cells from blood. CDR3 in DNA: TGCGCCAGCAGCTTTGAGGGGAACACTGAAGCTTTCTTT. This gives the protein CASSFEGNTEAFF.